This T cell receptor beta chain was captured by sequencing in a study of PD-L1 blockade in urothelial cancer. For the study at large: Patients' prior chemotherapy regimens numbered 0 to 3. Blood samples had a median of approximately 140,000 T cells, tens of thousands of unique TCRs, and clonality 0.07 to 0.08.

The time point here: pretreatment peripheral blood. Each PCR received spiked synthetic TCR analog templates. The repertoire was sequenced with immunoSEQ multiplex PCR; TCRdb's copy has only in-frame clones and lacks some. The sample lists around 92,000 clones, roughly 90% occurring once. Remarks on this clone: The antigen is undetermined.

V was clipped by 6 bases and J by 0 bases, with 15 bases between them. Germline loops: CDR1 MNHEY, CDR2 SVGAGI. The CDR3 sequence is 15 residues long. Notes on the study in general: Better survival was predicted by below-median pretreatment blood TCR clonality.

The starting material was PBMCs, obtained around atezolizumab (anti-PD-L1) treatment. The clonotype was recovered from a woman older than 75 with urothelial cancer. V and J are TRBV6-5 and TRBJ2-7, with TRBD2 as a possible D gene (5 bases). The CDR3 loop is CASRNPRGSSYEQYF. CDR3 bases: TGTGCCAGCAGAAACCCACGGGGTTCCTCCTACGAGCAGTACTTC.